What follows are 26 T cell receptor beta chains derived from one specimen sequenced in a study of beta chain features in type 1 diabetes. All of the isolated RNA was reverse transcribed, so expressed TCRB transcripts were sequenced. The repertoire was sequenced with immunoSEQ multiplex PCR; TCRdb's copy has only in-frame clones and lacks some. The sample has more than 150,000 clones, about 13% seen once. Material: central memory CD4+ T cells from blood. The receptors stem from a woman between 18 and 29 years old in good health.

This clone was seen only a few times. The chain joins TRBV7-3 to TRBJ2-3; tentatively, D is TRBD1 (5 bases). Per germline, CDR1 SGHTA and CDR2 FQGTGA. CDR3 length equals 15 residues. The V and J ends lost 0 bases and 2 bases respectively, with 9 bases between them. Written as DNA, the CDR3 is TGTGCCAGCAGCTTAACGGCCAGGGCCACAGATACGCAGTATTTT. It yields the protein CASSLTARATDTQYF. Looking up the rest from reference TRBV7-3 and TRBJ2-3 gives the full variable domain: GAGVSQTPSNKVTEKGKYVELRCDPISGHTALYWYRQSLGQGPEFLIYFQGTGAADDSGLPNDRFFAVRPEGSVSTLKIQRTERGDSAVYLCASSLTARATDTQYFGPGTRLTVL.

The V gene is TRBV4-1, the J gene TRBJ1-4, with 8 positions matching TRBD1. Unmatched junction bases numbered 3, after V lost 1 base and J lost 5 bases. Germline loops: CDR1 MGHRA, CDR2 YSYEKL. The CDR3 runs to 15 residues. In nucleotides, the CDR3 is TGCGCCAGCAGCCAAGGCTGGACAGGGAATGAAAAACTGTTTTTT. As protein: CASSQGWTGNEKLFF.

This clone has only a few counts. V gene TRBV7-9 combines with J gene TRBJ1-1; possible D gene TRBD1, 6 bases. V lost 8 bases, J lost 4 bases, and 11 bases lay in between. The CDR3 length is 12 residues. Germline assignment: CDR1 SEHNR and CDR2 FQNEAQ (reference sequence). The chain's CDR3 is CASRWGLTEAFF. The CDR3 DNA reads TGTGCCAGCCGGTGGGGGCTCACTGAAGCTTTCTTT.

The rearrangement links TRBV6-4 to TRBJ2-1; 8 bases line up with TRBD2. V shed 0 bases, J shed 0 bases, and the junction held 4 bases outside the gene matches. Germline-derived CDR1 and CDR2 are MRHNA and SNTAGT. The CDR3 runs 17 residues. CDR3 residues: CASSDSSGAFSYNEQFF. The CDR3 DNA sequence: TGTGCCAGCAGTGACTCTAGCGGGGCATTCTCCTACAATGAGCAGTTCTTC.

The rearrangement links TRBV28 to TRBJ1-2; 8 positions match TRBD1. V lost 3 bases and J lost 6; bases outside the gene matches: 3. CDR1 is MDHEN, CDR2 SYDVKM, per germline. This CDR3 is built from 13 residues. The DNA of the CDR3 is TGTGCCAGCAGTTTTCCAGGGGGCAATGGCTACACCTTC. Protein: CASSFPGGNGYTF.

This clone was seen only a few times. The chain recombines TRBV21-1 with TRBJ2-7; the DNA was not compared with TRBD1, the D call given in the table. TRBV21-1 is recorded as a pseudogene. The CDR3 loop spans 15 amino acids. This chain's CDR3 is CASSVRGQGVYEQYF. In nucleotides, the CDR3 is TGTGCCAGCAGCGTTCGGGGACAGGGGGTTTACGAGCAGTACTTC.

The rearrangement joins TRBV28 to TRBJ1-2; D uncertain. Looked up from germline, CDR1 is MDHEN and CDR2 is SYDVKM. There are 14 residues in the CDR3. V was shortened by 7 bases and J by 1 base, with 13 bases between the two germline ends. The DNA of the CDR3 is TGTGCCAGCACCTCCAGGCAGCTTAACTATGGCTACACCTTC. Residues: CASTSRQLNYGYTF.

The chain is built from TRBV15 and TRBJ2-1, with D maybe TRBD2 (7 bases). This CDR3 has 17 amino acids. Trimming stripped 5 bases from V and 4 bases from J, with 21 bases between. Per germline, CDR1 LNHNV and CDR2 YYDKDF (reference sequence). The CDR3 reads CATSYRGGRGLYNEQFF. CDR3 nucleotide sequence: TGTGCCACCAGCTACCGAGGTGGGCGGGGGCTTTACAATGAGCAGTTCTTC.

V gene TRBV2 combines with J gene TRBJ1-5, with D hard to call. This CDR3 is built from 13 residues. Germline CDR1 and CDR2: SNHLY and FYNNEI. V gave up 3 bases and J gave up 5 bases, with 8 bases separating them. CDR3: CASSEKGDQPQHF. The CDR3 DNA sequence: TGTGCCAGCAGTGAGAAAGGAGATCAGCCCCAGCATTTT.

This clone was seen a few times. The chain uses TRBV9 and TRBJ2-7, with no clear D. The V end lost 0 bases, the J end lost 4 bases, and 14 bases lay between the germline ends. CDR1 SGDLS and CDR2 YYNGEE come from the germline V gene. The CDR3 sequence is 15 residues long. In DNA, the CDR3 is TGTGCCAGCAGCGTAGCTACGTTGGGCCCTTACGAGCAGTACTTC. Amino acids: CASSVATLGPYEQYF.

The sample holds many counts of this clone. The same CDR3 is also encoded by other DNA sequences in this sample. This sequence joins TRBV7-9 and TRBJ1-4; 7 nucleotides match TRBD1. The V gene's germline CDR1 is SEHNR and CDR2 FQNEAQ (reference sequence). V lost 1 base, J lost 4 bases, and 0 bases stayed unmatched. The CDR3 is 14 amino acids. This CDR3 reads CASSLGQGNEKLFF. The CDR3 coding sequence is TGTGCCAGCAGCTTAGGACAGGGTAATGAAAAACTGTTTTTT.

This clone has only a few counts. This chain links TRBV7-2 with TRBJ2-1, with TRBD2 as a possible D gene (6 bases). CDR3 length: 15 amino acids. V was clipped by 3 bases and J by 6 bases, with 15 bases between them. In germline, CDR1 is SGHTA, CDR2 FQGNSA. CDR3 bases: TGTGCCAGCAGCTTTCGGGACTTCGAGGGCAATGAGCAGTTCTTC. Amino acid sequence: CASSFRDFEGNEQFF.

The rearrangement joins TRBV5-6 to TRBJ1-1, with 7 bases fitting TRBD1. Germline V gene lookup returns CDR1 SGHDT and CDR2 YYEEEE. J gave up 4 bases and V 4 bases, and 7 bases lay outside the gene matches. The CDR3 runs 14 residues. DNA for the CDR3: TGTGCCAGCAGCCTACTACAGGGGCTCACTGAAGCTTTCTTT. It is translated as CASSLLQGLTEAFF.

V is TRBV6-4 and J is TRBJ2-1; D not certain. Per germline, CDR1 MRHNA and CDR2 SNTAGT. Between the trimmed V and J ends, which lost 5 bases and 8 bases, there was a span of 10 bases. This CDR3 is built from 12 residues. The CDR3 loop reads CASSYLGHEQFF. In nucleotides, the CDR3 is TGTGCCAGCAGTTATCTTGGGCATGAGCAGTTCTTC.

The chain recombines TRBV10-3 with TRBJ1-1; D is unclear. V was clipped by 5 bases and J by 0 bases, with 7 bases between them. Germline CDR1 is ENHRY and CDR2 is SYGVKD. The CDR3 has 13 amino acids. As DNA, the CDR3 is TGTGCCATCAGTACAGACGTGAACACTGAAGCTTTCTTT. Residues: CAISTDVNTEAFF.

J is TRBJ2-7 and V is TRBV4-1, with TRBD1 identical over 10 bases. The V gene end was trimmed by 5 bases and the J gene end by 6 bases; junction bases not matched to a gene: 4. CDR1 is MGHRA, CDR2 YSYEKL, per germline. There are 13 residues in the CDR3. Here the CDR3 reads CASSGTGVSEQYF. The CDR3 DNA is TGCGCCAGCAGCGGGACAGGGGTTAGCGAGCAGTACTTC.

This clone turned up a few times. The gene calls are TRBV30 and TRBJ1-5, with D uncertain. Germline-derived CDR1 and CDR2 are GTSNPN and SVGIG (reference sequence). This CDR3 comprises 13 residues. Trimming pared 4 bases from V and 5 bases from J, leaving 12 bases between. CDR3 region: CAWTPSPHQPQHF. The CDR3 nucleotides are TGTGCCTGGACCCCGTCCCCTCATCAGCCCCAGCATTTT.

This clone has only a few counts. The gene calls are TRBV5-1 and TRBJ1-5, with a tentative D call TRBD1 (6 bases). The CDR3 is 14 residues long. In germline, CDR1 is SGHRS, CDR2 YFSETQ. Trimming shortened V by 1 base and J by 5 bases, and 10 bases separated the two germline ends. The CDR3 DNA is TGCGCCAGCAGCTTGTGGGGGCGAGATCAGCCCCAGCATTTT. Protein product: CASSLWGRDQPQHF. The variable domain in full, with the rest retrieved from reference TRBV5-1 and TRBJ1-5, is KAGVTQTPRYLIKTRGQQVTLSCSPISGHRSVSWYQQTPGQGLQFLFEYFSETQRNKGNFPGRFSGRQFSNSRSEMNVSTLELGDSALYLCASSLWGRDQPQHFGDGTRLSIL.

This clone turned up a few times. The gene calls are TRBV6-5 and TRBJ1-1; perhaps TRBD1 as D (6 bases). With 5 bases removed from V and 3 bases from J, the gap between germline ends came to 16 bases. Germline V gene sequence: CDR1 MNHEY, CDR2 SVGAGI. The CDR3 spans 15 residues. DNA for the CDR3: TGTGCCAGCAGTCTCACCAGGACAGCCCACACTGAAGCTTTCTTT. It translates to CASSLTRTAHTEAFF.

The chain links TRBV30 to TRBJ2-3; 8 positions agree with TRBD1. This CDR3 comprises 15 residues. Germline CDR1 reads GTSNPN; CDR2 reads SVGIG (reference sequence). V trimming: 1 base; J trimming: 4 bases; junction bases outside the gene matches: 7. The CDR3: CAWSAGTGLSDTQYF. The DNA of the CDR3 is TGTGCCTGGAGTGCGGGGACAGGCTTATCAGATACGCAGTATTTT.

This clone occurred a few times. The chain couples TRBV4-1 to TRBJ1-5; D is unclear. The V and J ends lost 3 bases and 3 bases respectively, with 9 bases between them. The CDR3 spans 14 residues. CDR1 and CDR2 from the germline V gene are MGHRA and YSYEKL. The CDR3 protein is CASSHTVDNQPQHF. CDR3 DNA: TGCGCCAGCAGCCACACAGTTGACAATCAGCCCCAGCATTTT.

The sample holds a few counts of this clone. This CDR3 is CASSLGQGSYNEQFF. The CDR3 DNA reads TGTGCCAGCAGCTTAGGACAGGGGAGCTACAATGAGCAGTTCTTC. The chain couples TRBV7-7 to TRBJ2-1; 8 nucleotides align to TRBD1. CDR1 SSHAT and CDR2 FNYEAQ come from the germline V gene (reference sequence). The ends lost 1 base at V and 3 bases at J; junction bases unmatched: 2. CDR3 length: 15 amino acids. Complete variable domain (other parts from reference TRBV7-7 and TRBJ2-1): GAGVSQSPRYKVTKRGQDVTLRCDPISSHATLYWYQQALGQGPEFLTYFNYEAQPDKSGLPSDRFSAERPEGSISTLTIQRTEQRDSAMYRCASSLGQGSYNEQFFGPGTRLTVL.

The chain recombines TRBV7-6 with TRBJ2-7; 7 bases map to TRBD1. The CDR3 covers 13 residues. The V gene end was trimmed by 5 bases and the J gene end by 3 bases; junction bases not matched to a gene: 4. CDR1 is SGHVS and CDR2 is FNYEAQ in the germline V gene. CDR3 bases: TGTGCCAGCAGCCGGGGACAGCACTACGAGCAGTACTTC. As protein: CASSRGQHYEQYF.

The CDR3 reads CASTNSDTQYF. The CDR3, as DNA: TGTGCCAGCACCAACAGCGATACGCAGTATTTT. The chain employs TRBV7-6 and TRBJ2-3; unclear D gene. This CDR3 spans 11 amino acids. Germline V gene data show CDR1 as SGHVS and CDR2 as FNYEAQ. V was shortened by 7 bases and J by 6 bases, with 8 bases between the two germline ends.

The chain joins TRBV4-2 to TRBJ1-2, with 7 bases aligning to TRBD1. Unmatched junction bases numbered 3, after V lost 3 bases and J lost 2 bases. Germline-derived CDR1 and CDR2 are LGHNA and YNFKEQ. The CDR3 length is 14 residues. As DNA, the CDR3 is TGTGCCAGCAGCCAGTTGACAGGGAACTATGGCTACACCTTC. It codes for CASSQLTGNYGYTF.

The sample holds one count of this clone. The CDR3 loop is CASSLIGTGNREQYF. CDR3 nucleotide sequence: TGTGCCAGCAGCCTTATCGGGACAGGTAATCGCGAGCAGTACTTC. The chain employs TRBV2 and TRBJ2-5; 8 bases line up with TRBD1. The J call may be incorrect, as the DNA end agrees better with TRBJ2-7. The CDR3 length is 15 residues. CDR1 is SNHLY, CDR2 FYNNEI, per germline.